The 9 T cell receptor beta chains in this list originate from one sample, sequenced in a study of cytomegalovirus exposure and HLA in healthy donors. The PCR employed 60 Vbeta primers together with 13 Jbeta primers. The table came from immunoSEQ multiplex PCR; TCRdb's copy has only in-frame clones and leaves some out. The profile shows around 200,000 clones, 70% to 75% of them singletons. The sequencing input was PBMCs. The receptors here all came from a man younger than 45 in good health and CMV-seropositive.

This clone was observed a few times. The chain is built from TRBV4-2 and TRBJ1-4; D is ambiguous. V was trimmed by 4 bases and J by 0 bases, leaving 9 bases between them. The CDR3 contains 15 residues. The V gene's germline CDR1 is LGHNA and CDR2 YNFKEQ. The CDR3 region is CASSPSLATNEKLFF. The DNA for the CDR3 is TGTGCCAGCAGCCCTAGCCTGGCAACTAATGAAAAACTGTTTTTT.

The genes are TRBV5-5 and TRBJ1-3, with 11 bases identical to TRBD1. The V segment lost 6 bases and the J segment 3 bases; nucleotides outside the gene matches: 5. The CDR3 is 15 amino acids. Germline V CDR1 and CDR2: SGHKS, YYEKEE (reference sequence). The CDR3, as DNA: TGTGCCAGCACCCGGACAGGGGGCTTTGGAAACACCATATATTTT. Its translation is CASTRTGGFGNTIYF.

The chain links TRBV5-1 to TRBJ2-3; TRBD2 matches at 11 bases. Germline V lookup: CDR1 SGHRS, CDR2 YFSETQ. J gave up 5 bases and V 0 bases, and 5 bases lay outside the gene matches. The CDR3 spans 16 residues. The CDR3 sequence: CASSLVAGGRQDTQYF. The CDR3 DNA is TGCGCCAGCAGCTTGGTAGCGGGGGGGCGGCAAGATACGCAGTATTTT.

As for this clone: One end of the junction is discordant with germline, which a read error may explain. This chain uses TRBV9 with TRBJ2-3; 9 bases are a match to TRBD2. Germline-derived CDR1 and CDR2 are SGDLS and YYNGEE. CDR3 length: 16 amino acids. The CDR3 here is CASSLSGGRGTDTQYF. CDR3 nucleotides: TGTGCCAGCAGCCTTAGCGGGGGCCGGGGCACGGATACGCAGTATTTT.

The chain joins TRBV9 to TRBJ2-5; 8 positions match TRBD2. Germline V gene sequence: CDR1 SGDLS, CDR2 YYNGEE. CDR3 length: 16 amino acids. Trimming removed 3 bases from V and 4 bases from J; junction bases left unmatched: 11. The CDR3 sequence: CASSGSLAEPGETQYF. Here the CDR3 DNA reads TGTGCCAGCAGCGGATCACTAGCGGAGCCGGGAGAGACCCAGTACTTC.

This chain links TRBV2 with TRBJ2-1, with D uncertain. CDR1 is SNHLY and CDR2 is FYNNEI in the germline V gene. V was pared by 5 bases and J by 5 bases, with 4 bases between. CDR3 length equals 11 residues. The CDR3, as DNA: TGTGCCAGCAGTCCTAACAATGAGCAGTTCTTC. Protein: CASSPNNEQFF.

V is TRBV7-2 and J is TRBJ2-3; 12 nucleotides match TRBD2. Germline V gives CDR1 SGHTA, CDR2 FQGNSA. V gave up 3 bases and J gave up 0 bases; unmatched junction bases: 4. The CDR3 has 17 residues. The CDR3: CASSFGLAGPSTDTQYF. The CDR3 DNA reads TGTGCCAGCAGCTTCGGACTAGCGGGGCCCAGCACAGATACGCAGTATTTT.

This chain connects TRBV4-2 to TRBJ2-7; 8 bases line up with TRBD2. V was pared by 4 bases and J by 3 bases, with 8 bases of the junction left unmatched. The germline V gene encodes CDR1 LGHNA and CDR2 YNFKEQ. This CDR3 has 15 residues. As DNA, the CDR3 is TGTGCCAGCAGCCCCCCTCGGACTAGCATCTACGAGCAGTACTTC. Its protein is CASSPPRTSIYEQYF.

The rearrangement links TRBV15 to TRBJ1-4, with 7 bases matching TRBD1. This CDR3 is built from 17 residues. Losses at the gene ends were 5 bases for V and 7 bases for J; bases not matched to a gene: 16. Germline V gene lookup returns CDR1 LNHNV and CDR2 YYDKDF (reference sequence). DNA of the CDR3: TGTGCCACCAGCGGACGGACTTACAGGGGCGCGGCTGAAAAACTGTTTTTT. Translating gives CATSGRTYRGAAEKLFF.